This paragraph reports one TCR beta chain. No antigen is known for it. Construction of the TCRbeta library involved unique molecular identifiers. TCRdb ran MiXCR on the PCR reads and lists one entry per CDR3 protein. The sample includes a few hundred thousand distinct CDR3 sequences, over 7.5% of them seen just once. This sample was included in a study of T-cell reconstitution after alpha-beta-depleted transplantation in children. Overall study findings and caveats: Several hundred rapidly expanded clones from non-depleted graft cells reportedly supplied alpha-beta T cells about two months post-transplant. Newly produced T cells mostly provided counts and TCRbeta diversity after one year, as hyperexpanded clones declined.

Specimen: peripheral blood, collected 360 days after TCRalphabeta/CD19-depleted stem cell transplant. The sequence was obtained from a female patient aged 2 to 10 who had a stem cell transplant for Fanconi anemia, so the T cells may come from the graft donor.

The CDR3 DNA sequence: TGTGCCAGCAGCCACTCCGGGGAGGCTAGCGGGGGTCGGGAGACCCAGTACTTC. Protein product: CASSHSGEASGGRETQYF. J is TRBJ2-5 and V is TRBV4-2, with TRBD2 matching over 10 bases. CDR3 length equals 18 residues. CDR1 and CDR2 from the germline V gene are LGHNA and YNFKEQ. J lost 5 bases, V lost 3 bases, and 15 bases had no gene match.